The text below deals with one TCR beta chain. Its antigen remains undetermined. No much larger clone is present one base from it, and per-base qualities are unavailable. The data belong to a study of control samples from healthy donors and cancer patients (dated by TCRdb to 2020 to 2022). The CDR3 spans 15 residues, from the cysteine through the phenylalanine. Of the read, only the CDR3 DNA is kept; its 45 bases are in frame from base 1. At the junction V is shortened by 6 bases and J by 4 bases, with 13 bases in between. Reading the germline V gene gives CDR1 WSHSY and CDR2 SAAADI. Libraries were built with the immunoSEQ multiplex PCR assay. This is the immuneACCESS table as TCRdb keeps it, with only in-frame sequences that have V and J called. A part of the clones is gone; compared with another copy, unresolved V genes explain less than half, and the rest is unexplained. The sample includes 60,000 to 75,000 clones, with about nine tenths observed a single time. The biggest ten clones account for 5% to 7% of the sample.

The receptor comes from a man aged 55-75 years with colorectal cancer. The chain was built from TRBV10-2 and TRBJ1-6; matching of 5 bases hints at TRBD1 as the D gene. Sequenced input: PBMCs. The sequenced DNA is TGCGCCAGCAGCCTGTCGGGGGATTATAATTCACCCCTCCACTTT. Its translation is CASSLSGDYNSPLHF.